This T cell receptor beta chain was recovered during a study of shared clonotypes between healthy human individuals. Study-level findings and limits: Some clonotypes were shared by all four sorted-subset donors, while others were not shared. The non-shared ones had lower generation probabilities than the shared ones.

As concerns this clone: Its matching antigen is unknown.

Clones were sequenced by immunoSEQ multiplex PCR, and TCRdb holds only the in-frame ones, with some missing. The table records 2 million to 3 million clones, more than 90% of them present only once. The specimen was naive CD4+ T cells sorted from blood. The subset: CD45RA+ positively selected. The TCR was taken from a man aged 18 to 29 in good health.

This CDR3 is CAISESGVNQETQYF. DNA for the CDR3: TGTGCCATCAGTGAGTCAGGGGTCAACCAAGAGACCCAGTACTTC. The J gene is TRBJ2-5, the V gene TRBV10-3; tentatively, D is TRBD1 (5 bases). CDR1 is ENHRY, CDR2 SYGVKD, per germline. The CDR3 spans 15 residues. Trimming pared 0 bases from V and 0 bases from J, leaving 8 bases between.